The T cell receptor (beta chain) under discussion was sequenced for a study of cytomegalovirus exposure and HLA in healthy donors. Study information: HLA-typed donors were the source of roughly 80 million unique TCRs held in an early data release.

Turning to this clone: Its antigen remains unidentified.

The PCR made use of 60 Vbeta and 13 Jbeta primers. Authors' analysis steps: Per a later analysis, the number of unique TCR beta chains was roughly 83 million, of which roughly 11 million were shared. Method: immunoSEQ multiplex PCR; TCRdb's copy keeps in-frame clones and lacks some. V and J calls and clone size are given by that table; D and trimming were obtained from the DNA. The sample has under 100,000 clones; 77% are singletons. Germline assignment: CDR1 SGHAT and CDR2 FQNNGV. The ends were cut back, 1 base at V and 0 bases at J, with 6 bases in the middle. The CDR3 runs to 14 residues. Study-wide points: 16,951 TCR beta sequences were associated with HLA alleles at 0.05 false discovery rate in a later analysis.

The receptor comes from a boy aged 5-17 years in good health and CMV-seronegative. The chain is built from TRBV11-2 and TRBJ1-1; D gene unclear. Sequenced: PBMCs. As DNA, the CDR3 is TGTGCCAGCAGCTTAGGCCTATTGAACACTGAAGCTTTCTTT. Encoded protein: CASSLGLLNTEAFF. Supplemented by reference TRBV11-2 and TRBJ1-1, the full variable domain reads EAGVAQSPRYKIIEKRQSVAFWCNPISGHATLYWYQQILGQGPKLLIQFQNNGVVDDSQLPKDRFSAERLKGVDSTLKIQPAKLEDSAVYLCASSLGLLNTEAFFGQGTRLTVV.